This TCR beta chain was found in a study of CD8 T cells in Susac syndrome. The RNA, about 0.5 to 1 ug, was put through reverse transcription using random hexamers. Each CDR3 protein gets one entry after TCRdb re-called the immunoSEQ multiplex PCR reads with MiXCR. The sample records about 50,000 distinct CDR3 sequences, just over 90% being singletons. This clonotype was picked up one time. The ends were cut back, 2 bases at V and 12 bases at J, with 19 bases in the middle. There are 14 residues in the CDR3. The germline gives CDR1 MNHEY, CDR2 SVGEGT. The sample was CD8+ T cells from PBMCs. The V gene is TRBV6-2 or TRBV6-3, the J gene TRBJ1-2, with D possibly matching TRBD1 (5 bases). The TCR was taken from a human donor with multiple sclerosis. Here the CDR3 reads CASSYAGQLTDNTF. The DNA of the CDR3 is TGTGCCAGCAGTTACGCTGGTCAACTTACGGACAACACCTTC.